A single TCR beta chain is shown here with its context. The entry originates in a study of blood T cell repertoires in COVID-19. With 3 bases clipped from V and 7 bases from J, the junction kept 2 bases outside the gene matches. Per germline, CDR1 KGHSH and CDR2 LQKENI. CDR3 size: 15 residues. The data were produced by immunoSEQ multiplex PCR, yet TCRdb's version contains in-frame clones alone and is incomplete. The data contain 400,000 or so clones, 75% to 90% of them seen just once; the ten biggest clones take up 0.9% to 1.2%. This clonotype originated in a man between 25 and 39 years old who had recovered from COVID-19. The sample taken for sequencing was PBMCs or T cells enriched from blood (not recorded which). The V and J genes are TRBV18 and TRBJ2-1; TRBD2 aligns across 14 bases. The chain's CDR3 is CASSPGLAGENEQFF. Written as DNA, the CDR3 is TGTGCCAGCTCACCGGGACTAGCGGGAGAGAATGAGCAGTTCTTC.